The 27 T cell receptor beta chains reported below all come from one sample, sequenced in a study of CXCR3-negative and CXCR3-positive naive CD8 T cells. Study conclusions and caveats: Naive cells with CXCR3 showed TRB CDR3s that were more hydrophobic than those in CXCR3-negative naive cells.

Antigens for these TCRs are unknown. UMI-labeled 5' RACE TRB cDNA libraries were prepared from the cells. Each CDR3 protein gets one entry in TCRdb, which reprocessed the 5' RACE reads and gives no DNA. In total, the table holds 65,000 to 90,000 distinct CDR3 sequences. What was sequenced was naive CXCR3+ CD8+ T cells from blood. Sample subset: CD45RO-CCR7+CD27+CD95- naive CD8+ T cells expressing CXCR3 (TNR3+). These receptors were taken from a human donor in good health. Some clones in this sample may be carry-over from other donors' samples.

V usage is TRBV23-1 and J usage is TRBJ1-5. TRBV23-1 has ORF status, its function being uncertain. The CDR3 runs to 13 residues. CDR3: CASSQSTIQPQHF.

The CDR3 loop is CASSFSWDGTEAFF. The V and J genes are TRBV6-6 and TRBJ1-1; as DNA is missing, the TRBD1 call by TCRdb cannot be tested. Germline V gene lookup returns CDR1 MNHNY and CDR2 SVGAGI (reference sequence). The CDR3 is made up of 14 amino acids.

CDR3: CAWSVSNPRGEQYF. The V and J genes are TRBV30 and TRBJ2-7. Germline V gene sequence: CDR1 GTSNPN, CDR2 SVGIG (reference sequence). The CDR3 is made up of 14 amino acids.

The chain carries TRBV20-1 and TRBJ1-2; there is no DNA to check the TCRdb D call of TRBD1. The V gene's germline CDR1 is DFQATT and CDR2 SNEGSKA (reference sequence). The CDR3 is made up of 16 amino acids. The CDR3 sequence is CSARAFTGTLDYGYTF.

This chain joins TRBV27 and TRBJ1-5; TCRdb outputs TRBD1, but without DNA this stays unchecked. The germline CDR1 and CDR2 sequences are MNHEY and SMNVEV (reference sequence). The CDR3 totals 15 residues. The CDR3 is CASSLSGTGIQPQHF.

V and J are TRBV11-2 and TRBJ2-3; TCRdb proposes TRBD2, but this gene call is untestable without DNA. The germline V gene has CDR1 SGHAT and CDR2 FQNNGV. This CDR3 is built from 15 residues. The CDR3 region is CASSLTLGPADTQYF.

The chain has TRBV29-1 and TRBJ2-3. The CDR3 contains 14 residues. CDR1 and CDR2 (germline): SQVTM, ANQGSEA. The CDR3 region is CSASDAHHTDTQYF.

The chain couples TRBV29-1 to TRBJ2-7; the D gene TCRdb calls, TRBD1, cannot be checked with no DNA. The CDR3 runs to 14 residues. Germline V gene lookup returns CDR1 SQVTM and CDR2 ANQGSEA. CDR3 sequence: CSVEVLDRGNEQYF.

The chain couples TRBV29-1 to TRBJ2-7; checking the TCRdb D call of TRBD1 is not possible without DNA. This CDR3 is 14 amino acids long. Germline CDR1 is SQVTM and CDR2 is ANQGSEA. This CDR3 reads CSVKTGLSLYEQYF.

CDR3 amino acids: CASSLTAEDTQYF. The V gene is TRBV28, the J gene TRBJ2-3. The CDR3 consists of 13 residues. The germline V gene has CDR1 MDHEN and CDR2 SYDVKM.

The chain links TRBV5-5 to TRBJ2-5; TCRdb selects TRBD2, and the lack of DNA leaves this call unchecked. The CDR3 is 16 amino acids. Germline V gene lookup returns CDR1 SGHKS and CDR2 YYEKEE (reference sequence). The CDR3 protein is CASSRLAGVTQETQYF. The full variable domain, in which reference TRBV5-5 and TRBJ2-5 provide the parts outside the CDR3, is DAGVTQSPTHLIKTRGQQVTLRCSPISGHKSVSWYQQVLGQGPQFIFQYYEKEERGRGNFPDRFSARQFPNYSSELNVNALLLGDSALYLCASSRLAGVTQETQYFGPGTRLLVL.

V and J are TRBV4-3 and TRBJ2-5. CDR3 length equals 14 residues. Germline V gene sequence: CDR1 LGHNA, CDR2 YSLEER. CDR3 sequence: CASSQLPSRETQYF.

The chain links TRBV2 to TRBJ2-7. The CDR3 extends over 16 amino acids. Germline-derived CDR1 and CDR2 are SNHLY and FYNNEI. CDR3 in amino acids: CASSALGRPKGDEQYF.

V usage is TRBV7-2 and J usage is TRBJ2-7; the TCRdb call, TRBD1, lacks DNA for checking. CDR3 size: 12 residues. CDR1 SGHTA and CDR2 FQGNSA come from the germline V gene. This CDR3 is CASSTGGYEQYF.

V gene TRBV18 combines with J gene TRBJ2-3; TCRdb proposes TRBD2, but this gene call is untestable without DNA. Germline V gene data show CDR1 as KGHSH and CDR2 as LQKENI. The CDR3 runs to 14 residues. CDR3 residues: CASSEDGMEDTQYF.

V is TRBV6-6 and J is TRBJ2-7; TCRdb names TRBD2, which stays unverified in the absence of DNA. Per the germline V gene, CDR1 is MNHNY and CDR2 is SVGAGI (reference sequence). The CDR3 extends over 12 amino acids. CDR3 sequence reads: CASTNGGDEQYF.

The chain has TRBV12-3 or TRBV12-4 and TRBJ2-1. This CDR3 is 12 amino acids long. The CDR3 spells CARSPMGDEQFF.

The V call is TRBV3-1, the J call TRBJ2-1; TCRdb's assignment of TRBD2 cannot be checked, as there is no DNA. CDR3 length: 14 amino acids. Germline V gene data show CDR1 as LGHDT and CDR2 as YNNKEL (reference sequence). This CDR3 is CASSQDVLAHEQFF.

The chain joins TRBV27 to TRBJ2-7; TCRdb designates TRBD1, a call that cannot be tested without DNA. The CDR3 consists of 14 residues. Germline V gives CDR1 MNHEY, CDR2 SMNVEV (reference sequence). The CDR3 sequence is CASSHGQGAYEQYF.

The chain couples TRBV15 to TRBJ2-1; TCRdb designates TRBD1, a call that cannot be tested without DNA. The germline V gene has CDR1 LNHNV and CDR2 YYDKDF (reference sequence). The CDR3 consists of 15 residues. CDR3 in amino acids: CATSTAGTGGNEQFF.

V usage is TRBV28 and J usage is TRBJ2-7; TCRdb indicates TRBD1, and absent DNA this call remains unverified. This CDR3 has 15 residues. CDR1 and CDR2 (germline): MDHEN, SYDVKM. Here the CDR3 reads CASSANPEGVYEQYF.

The V gene is TRBV28, the J gene TRBJ1-5; TCRdb designates TRBD1, a call that cannot be tested without DNA. The CDR3 has 13 residues. The germline V gene encodes CDR1 MDHEN and CDR2 SYDVKM. The CDR3: CASSFPLNQPQHF.

V and J are TRBV27 and TRBJ2-1; TCRdb's D gene call, TRBD2, goes unchecked for lack of DNA. CDR3 length equals 16 residues. Germline CDR1 is MNHEY and CDR2 is SMNVEV (reference sequence). Here the CDR3 reads CASTFFPSGGFDEQFF.

The chain is built from TRBV12-5 and TRBJ1-1. The CDR3 consists of 15 residues. CDR1 and CDR2 from the germline V gene are LGHNT and FRNRAP. The chain's CDR3 is CASGLVGGADTEAFF.

The chain employs TRBV28 and TRBJ1-5. Per germline, CDR1 MDHEN and CDR2 SYDVKM. The CDR3 is 15 amino acids. CDR3 sequence: CASSRSQVVDQPQHF.

The chain links TRBV5-1 to TRBJ2-3; TCRdb gives TRBD2 as the D gene, but with no DNA this cannot be confirmed. The CDR3 has 17 amino acids. Per germline, CDR1 SGHRS and CDR2 YFSETQ. This chain's CDR3 is CASSLAVAGRPTDTQYF.

The CDR3: CASSPLAGGTTGELFF. The chain links TRBV28 to TRBJ2-2; checking the TCRdb D call of TRBD2 is not possible without DNA. The CDR3 has 16 amino acids. From germline, CDR1 is MDHEN and CDR2 SYDVKM.